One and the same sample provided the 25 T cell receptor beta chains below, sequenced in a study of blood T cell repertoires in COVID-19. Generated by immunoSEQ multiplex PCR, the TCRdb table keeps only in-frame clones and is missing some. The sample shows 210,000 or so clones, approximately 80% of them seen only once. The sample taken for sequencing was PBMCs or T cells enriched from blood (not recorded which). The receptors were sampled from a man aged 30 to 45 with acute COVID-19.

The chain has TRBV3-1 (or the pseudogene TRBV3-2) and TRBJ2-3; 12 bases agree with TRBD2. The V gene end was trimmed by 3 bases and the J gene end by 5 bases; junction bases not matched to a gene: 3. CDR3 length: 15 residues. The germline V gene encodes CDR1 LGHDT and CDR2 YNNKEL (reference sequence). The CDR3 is CASSQRTSGVDTQYF. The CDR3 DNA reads TGTGCCAGCAGCCAGCGGACTAGCGGGGTAGATACGCAGTATTTT.

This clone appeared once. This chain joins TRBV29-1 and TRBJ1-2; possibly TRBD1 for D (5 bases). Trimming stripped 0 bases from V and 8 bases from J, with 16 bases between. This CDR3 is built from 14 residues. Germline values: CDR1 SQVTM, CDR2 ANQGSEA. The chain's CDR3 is CSVEEDEAGWGYTF. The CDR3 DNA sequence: TGCAGCGTTGAAGAGGACGAGGCAGGGTGGGGCTACACCTTC.

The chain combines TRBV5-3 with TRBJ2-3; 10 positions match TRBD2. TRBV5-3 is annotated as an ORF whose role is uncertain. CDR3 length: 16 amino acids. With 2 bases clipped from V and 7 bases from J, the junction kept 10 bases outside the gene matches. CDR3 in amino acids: CARSLRGVSGGHTQYF. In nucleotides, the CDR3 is TGTGCCAGAAGCTTACGCGGTGTTAGCGGGGGGCATACGCAGTATTTT.

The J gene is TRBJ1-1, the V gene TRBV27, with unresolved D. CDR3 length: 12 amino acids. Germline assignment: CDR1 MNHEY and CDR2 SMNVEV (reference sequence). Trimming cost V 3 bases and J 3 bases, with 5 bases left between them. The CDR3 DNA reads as TGTGCCAGCAGTTTGAGGTACACTGAAGCTTTCTTT. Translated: CASSLRYTEAFF.

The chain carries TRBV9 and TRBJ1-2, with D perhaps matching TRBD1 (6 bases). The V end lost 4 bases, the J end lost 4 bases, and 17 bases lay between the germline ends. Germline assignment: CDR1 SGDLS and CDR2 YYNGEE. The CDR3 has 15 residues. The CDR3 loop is CASSPRQANPYGYTF. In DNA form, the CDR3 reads TGTGCCAGCAGCCCCCGACAGGCGAATCCCTATGGCTACACCTTC.

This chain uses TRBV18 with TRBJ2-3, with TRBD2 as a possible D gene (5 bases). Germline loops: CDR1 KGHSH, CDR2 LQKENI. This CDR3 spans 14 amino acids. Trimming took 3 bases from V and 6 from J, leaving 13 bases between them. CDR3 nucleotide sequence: TGTGCCAGCTCACCGGGAGATACCACGGATACGCAGTATTTT. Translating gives CASSPGDTTDTQYF.

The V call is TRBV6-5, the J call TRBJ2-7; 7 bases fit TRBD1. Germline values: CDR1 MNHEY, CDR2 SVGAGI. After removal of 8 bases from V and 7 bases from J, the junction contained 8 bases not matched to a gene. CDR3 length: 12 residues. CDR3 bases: TGTGCCAGCGGAGCAGGGGGTTGGGAGCAGTACTTC. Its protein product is CASGAGGWEQYF.

CDR3 sequence (DNA): TGTGCCAGTAGTATCCTCCGGACCGACAGACCCCAGCATTTT. Its protein is CASSILRTDRPQHF. The chain uses TRBV19 and TRBJ1-5, with D tentatively TRBD1 (5 bases). Looked up from germline, CDR1 is LNHDA and CDR2 is SQIVND (reference sequence). The CDR3 has 14 amino acids. Trimming removed 3 bases at V and 10 bases at J, with 16 bases between.

CDR3 coding DNA: TGTGCCAGCGACCGGGGGGGAAACACCATATATTTT. Protein product: CASDRGGNTIYF. The rearrangement uses TRBV12-3 or TRBV12-4 and TRBJ1-3, with D tentatively TRBD1 (5 bases). The CDR3 is 12 residues long. The V gene lost 8 bases and the J gene lost 4 bases, with 9 bases spanning the gap.

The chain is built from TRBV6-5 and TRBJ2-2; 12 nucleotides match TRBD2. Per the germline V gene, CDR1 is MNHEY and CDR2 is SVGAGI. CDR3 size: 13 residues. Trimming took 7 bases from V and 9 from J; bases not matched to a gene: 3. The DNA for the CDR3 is TGTGCCAGCACTAGCGGGGGGGTCCGGGAGCTGTTTTTT. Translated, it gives CASTSGGVRELFF.

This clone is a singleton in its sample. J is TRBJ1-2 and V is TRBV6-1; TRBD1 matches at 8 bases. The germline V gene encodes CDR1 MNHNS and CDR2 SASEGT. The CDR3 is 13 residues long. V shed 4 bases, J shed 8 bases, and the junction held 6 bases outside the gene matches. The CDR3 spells CASSGATGEGYTF. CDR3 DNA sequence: TGTGCCAGCAGTGGAGCGACAGGGGAAGGCTACACCTTC.

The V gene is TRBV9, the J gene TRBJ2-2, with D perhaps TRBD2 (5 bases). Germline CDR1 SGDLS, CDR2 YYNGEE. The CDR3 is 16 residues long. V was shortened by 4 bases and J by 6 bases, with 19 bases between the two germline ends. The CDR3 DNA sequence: TGTGCCAGCAGCTCCGCGCGGGTCCCTCTCGCCGGGGAGCTGTTTTTT. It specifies CASSSARVPLAGELFF.

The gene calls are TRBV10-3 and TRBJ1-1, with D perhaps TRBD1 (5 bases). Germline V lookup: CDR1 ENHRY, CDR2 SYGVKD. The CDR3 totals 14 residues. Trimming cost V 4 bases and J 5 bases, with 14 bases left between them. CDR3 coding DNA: TGTGCCATCAGTGCCCTGGGGGGGGAGACTGAAGCTTTCTTT. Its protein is CAISALGGETEAFF.

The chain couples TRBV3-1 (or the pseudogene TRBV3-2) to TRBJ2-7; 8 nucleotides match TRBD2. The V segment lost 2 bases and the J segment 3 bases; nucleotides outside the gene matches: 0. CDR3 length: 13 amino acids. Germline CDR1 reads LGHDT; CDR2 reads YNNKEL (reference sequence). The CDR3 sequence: CASSQTSGYEQYF. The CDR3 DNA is TGTGCCAGCAGCCAAACTAGCGGCTACGAGCAGTACTTC.

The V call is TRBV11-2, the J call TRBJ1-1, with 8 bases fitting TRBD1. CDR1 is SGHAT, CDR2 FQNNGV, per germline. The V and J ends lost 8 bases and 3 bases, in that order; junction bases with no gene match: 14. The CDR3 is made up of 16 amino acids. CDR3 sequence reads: CASRKGGAGGYTEAFF. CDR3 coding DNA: TGTGCCAGCCGAAAGGGGGGGGCAGGGGGCTACACTGAAGCTTTCTTT.

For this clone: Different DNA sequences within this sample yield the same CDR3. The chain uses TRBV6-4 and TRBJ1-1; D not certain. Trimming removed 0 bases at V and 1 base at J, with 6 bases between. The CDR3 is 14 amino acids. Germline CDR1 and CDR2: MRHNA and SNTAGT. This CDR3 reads CASSDSNRNTEAFF. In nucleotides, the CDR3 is TGTGCCAGCAGTGACTCGAACAGGAACACTGAAGCTTTCTTT.

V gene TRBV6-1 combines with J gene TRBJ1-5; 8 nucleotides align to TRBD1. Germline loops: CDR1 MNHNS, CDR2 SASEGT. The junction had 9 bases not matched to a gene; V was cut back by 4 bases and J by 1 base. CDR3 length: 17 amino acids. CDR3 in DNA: TGTGCCAGCAGTGGGCCAGGGGGCATGGTGAGCAATCAGCCCCAGCATTTT. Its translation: CASSGPGGMVSNQPQHF.

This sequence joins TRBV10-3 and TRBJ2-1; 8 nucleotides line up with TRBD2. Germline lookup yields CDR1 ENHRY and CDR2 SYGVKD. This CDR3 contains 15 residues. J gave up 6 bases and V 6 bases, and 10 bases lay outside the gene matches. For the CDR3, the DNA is TGTGCCATCAGAGGCATAGCGGGGAATTTCAATGAGCAGTTCTTC. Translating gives CAIRGIAGNFNEQFF.

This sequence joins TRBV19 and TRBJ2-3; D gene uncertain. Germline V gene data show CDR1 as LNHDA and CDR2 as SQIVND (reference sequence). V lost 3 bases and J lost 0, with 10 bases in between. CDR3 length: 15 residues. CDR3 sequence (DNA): TGTGCCAGTAGTATGGGCCTTACTAGCACAGATACGCAGTATTTT. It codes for CASSMGLTSTDTQYF. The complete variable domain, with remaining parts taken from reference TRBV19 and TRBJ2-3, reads DGGITQSPKYLFRKEGQNVTLSCEQNLNHDAMYWYRQDPGQGLRLIYYSQIVNDFQKGDIAEGYSVSREKKESFPLTVTSAQKNPTAFYLCASSMGLTSTDTQYFGPGTRLTVL.

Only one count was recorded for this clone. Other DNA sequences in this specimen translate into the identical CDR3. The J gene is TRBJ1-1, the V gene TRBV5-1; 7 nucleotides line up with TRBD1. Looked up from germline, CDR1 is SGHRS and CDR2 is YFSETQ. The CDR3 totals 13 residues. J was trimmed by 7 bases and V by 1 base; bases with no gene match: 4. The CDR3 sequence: CASSLTTGSEAFF. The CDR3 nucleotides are TGCGCCAGCAGCTTGACGACAGGGAGTGAAGCTTTCTTT.

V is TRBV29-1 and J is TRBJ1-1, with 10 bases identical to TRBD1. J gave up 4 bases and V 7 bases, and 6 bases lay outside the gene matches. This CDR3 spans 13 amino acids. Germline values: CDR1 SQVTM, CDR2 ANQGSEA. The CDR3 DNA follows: TGCAGCGGGGGACAGGGGAGAGGCACTGAAGCTTTCTTT. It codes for CSGGQGRGTEAFF.

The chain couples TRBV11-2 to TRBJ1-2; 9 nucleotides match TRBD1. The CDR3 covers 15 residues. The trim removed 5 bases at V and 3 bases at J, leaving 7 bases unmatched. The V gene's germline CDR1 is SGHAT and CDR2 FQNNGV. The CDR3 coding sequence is TGTGCCAGCAGCAAATCAAGGACAGGGGACTATGGCTACACCTTC. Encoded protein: CASSKSRTGDYGYTF.

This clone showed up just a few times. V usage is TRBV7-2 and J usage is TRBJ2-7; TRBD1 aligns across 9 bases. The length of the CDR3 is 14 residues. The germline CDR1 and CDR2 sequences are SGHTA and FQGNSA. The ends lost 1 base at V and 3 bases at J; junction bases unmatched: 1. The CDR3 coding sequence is TGTGCCAGCAGCTTAGGGACAGGGGTCTACGAGCAGTACTTC. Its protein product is CASSLGTGVYEQYF. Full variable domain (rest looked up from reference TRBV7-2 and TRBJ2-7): GAGVSQSPSNKVTEKGKDVELRCDPISGHTALYWYRQSLGQGLEFLIYFQGNSAPDKSGLPSDRFSAERTGGSVSTLTIQRTQQEDSAVYLCASSLGTGVYEQYFGPGTRLTVT.

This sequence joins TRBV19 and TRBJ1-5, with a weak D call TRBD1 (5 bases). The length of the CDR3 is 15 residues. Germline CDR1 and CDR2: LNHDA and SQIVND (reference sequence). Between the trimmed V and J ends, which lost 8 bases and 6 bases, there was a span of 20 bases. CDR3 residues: CASSRGLQGGQPQHF. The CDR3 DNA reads TGTGCCAGTTCCCGGGGTCTTCAGGGAGGTCAGCCCCAGCATTTT.

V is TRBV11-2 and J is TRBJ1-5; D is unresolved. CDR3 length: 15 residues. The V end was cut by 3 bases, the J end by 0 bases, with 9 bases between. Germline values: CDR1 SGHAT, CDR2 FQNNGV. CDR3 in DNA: TGTGCCAGCAGCTTGGAGGGAGCTAGCAATCAGCCCCAGCATTTT. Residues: CASSLEGASNQPQHF.